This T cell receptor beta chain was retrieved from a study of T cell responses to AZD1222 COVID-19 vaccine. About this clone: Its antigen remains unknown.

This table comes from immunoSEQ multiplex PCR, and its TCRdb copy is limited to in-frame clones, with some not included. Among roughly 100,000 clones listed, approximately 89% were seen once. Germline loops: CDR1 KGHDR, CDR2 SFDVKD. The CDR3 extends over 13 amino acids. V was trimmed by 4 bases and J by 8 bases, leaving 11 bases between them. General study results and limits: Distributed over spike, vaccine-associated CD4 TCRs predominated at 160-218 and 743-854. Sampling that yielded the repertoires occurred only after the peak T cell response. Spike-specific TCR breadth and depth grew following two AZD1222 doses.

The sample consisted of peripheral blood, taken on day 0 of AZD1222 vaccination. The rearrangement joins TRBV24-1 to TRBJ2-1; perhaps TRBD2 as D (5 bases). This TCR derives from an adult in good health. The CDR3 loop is CATSDLASDEQFF. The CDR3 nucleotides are TGTGCCACCAGTGACCTAGCTTCCGATGAGCAGTTCTTC.